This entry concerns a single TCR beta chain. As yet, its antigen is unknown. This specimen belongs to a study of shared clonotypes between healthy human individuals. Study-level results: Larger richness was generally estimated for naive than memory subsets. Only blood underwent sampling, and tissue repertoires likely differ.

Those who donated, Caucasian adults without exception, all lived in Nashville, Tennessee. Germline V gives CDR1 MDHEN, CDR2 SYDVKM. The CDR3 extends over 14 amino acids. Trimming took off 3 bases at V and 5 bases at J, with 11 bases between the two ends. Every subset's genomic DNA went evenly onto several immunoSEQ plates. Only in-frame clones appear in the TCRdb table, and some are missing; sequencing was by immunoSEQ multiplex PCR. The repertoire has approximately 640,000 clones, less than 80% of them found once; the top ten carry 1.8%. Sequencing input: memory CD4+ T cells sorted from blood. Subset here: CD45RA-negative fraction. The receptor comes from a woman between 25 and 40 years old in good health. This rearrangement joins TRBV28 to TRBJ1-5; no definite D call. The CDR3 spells CASSFVGSDQPQHF. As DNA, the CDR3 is TGTGCCAGCAGTTTCGTCGGCAGCGATCAGCCCCAGCATTTT.